This T cell receptor beta chain was retrieved from a study of vaccination and CD4 T cells after COVID-19. About the research overall: SARS-CoV-2 positivity in convalescent patients was established by nasal swab PCR; some ten had mild and one severe disease. The cells were exposed to overlapping spike peptides originating from SARS-CoV-2, HCoV-NL63, HCoV-OC43 and HCoV-229E for stimulation.

CDR1 SQVTM and CDR2 ANQGSEA come from the germline V gene. The CDR3 has 12 amino acids. Trimming pared 2 bases from V and 3 bases from J, leaving 4 bases between. Indicated treatment: roughly 11-day PBMC culture with coronavirus spike peptide pools or control peptides (ViraFEST assay). Sequencing of DNA taken from cultured CD4+ T cells relied on the Oncomine TCR Beta short-read assay. MiXCR, applied by TCRdb to the PCR reads, yields one record per CDR3 protein. Of under 25,000 distinct CDR3 sequences in the sample, roughly 55% are singletons; the top ten hold approximately 7.5%. With regard to this clonotype: Its antigen is currently unknown.

The J gene is TRBJ2-2, the V gene TRBV29-1; D not resolved. This clonotype was obtained from a human donor who had recovered from COVID-19. Source material: CD4+ T cells from blood, cultured in vitro. CDR3 DNA sequence: TGCAGCGTTGAAATCGACACCGGGGAGCTGTTTTTT. This translates into CSVEIDTGELFF.